The 20 T cell receptor beta chains listed next were all sequenced from one sample in a study of cytomegalovirus exposure and HLA in healthy donors. The PCR was carried out with 60 Vbeta primers and 13 Jbeta primers. Profiling relied on immunoSEQ multiplex PCR, and the TCRdb table lists in-frame clones only, not all of them. This table has about 170,000 clones, roughly 85% appearing once. What was sequenced was PBMCs. These receptors were obtained from a male donor in good health and CMV-seronegative.

The CDR3 region has the DNA TGCGCCAGCAGGGAACAGTTTAATGAAAAACTGTTTTTT. It codes for CASREQFNEKLFF. V and J are TRBV5-1 and TRBJ1-4; D remains ambiguous. Per the germline V gene, CDR1 is SGHRS and CDR2 is YFSETQ. V shed 5 bases and J shed 4 bases, with 9 bases lying between them. The CDR3 is made up of 13 amino acids.

V gene TRBV5-1 combines with J gene TRBJ1-6, with TRBD1 matching over 9 bases. Germline V gene data show CDR1 as SGHRS and CDR2 as YFSETQ. V lost 4 bases to trimming and J lost 0 bases; unmatched junction nucleotides: 5. This CDR3 contains 17 residues. The CDR3 nucleotides read TGCGCCAGCAGCCCGGGACAGGGTAGCTCCTATAATTCACCCCTCCACTTT. The encoded protein is CASSPGQGSSYNSPLHF.

V and J are TRBV6-6 and TRBJ1-5, with D possibly matching TRBD1 (6 bases). V lost 6 bases and J 4 bases, leaving 13 bases between the germline ends. The CDR3 loop spans 14 amino acids. Germline CDR1 MNHNY, CDR2 SVGAGI (reference sequence). In DNA, the CDR3 is TGTGCCAGCAGCCCAGGGGTCTGGAATCAGCCCCAGCATTTT. Amino acids: CASSPGVWNQPQHF.

V gene TRBV18 combines with J gene TRBJ2-1; D remains unclear. The CDR3 consists of 16 residues. V was trimmed by 0 bases and J by 0 bases, leaving 9 bases between them. The V gene's germline CDR1 is KGHSH and CDR2 LQKENI. The CDR3: CASSPPRRSSYNEQFF. The DNA of the CDR3 is TGTGCCAGCTCACCACCGCGGCGGAGCTCCTACAATGAGCAGTTCTTC.

This clone was picked up one time. The junction differs from germline at one of its ends, possibly a read error. The chain links TRBV5-1 to TRBJ2-5; weak D call: TRBD1 (6 bases). Germline V gene sequence: CDR1 SGHRS, CDR2 YFSETQ. This CDR3 has 13 residues. CDR3: CASSLDSQETQYF. The CDR3 DNA is TGTGCCAGCAGCTTGGACAGCCAAGAGACCCAGTACTTC.

This chain connects TRBV15 to TRBJ1-5; D remains unclear. Germline CDR1 LNHNV, CDR2 YYDKDF (reference sequence). Trimming took off 0 bases at V and 4 bases at J, with 7 bases between the two ends. This CDR3 is built from 14 residues. DNA of the CDR3: TGTGCCACCAGCAGAGACGCGGCTAATCAGCCCCAGCATTTT. Encoded protein: CATSRDAANQPQHF.

The V and J genes are TRBV11-2 and TRBJ2-6; a weak D match, TRBD2 (5 bases). Trimming took 0 bases from V and 1 from J, leaving 7 bases between them. This CDR3 contains 16 residues. CDR1 and CDR2 from the germline V gene are SGHAT and FQNNGV. The CDR3 nucleotides read TGTGCCAGCAGCTTAGATCGGGGTTCTGGGGCCAACGTCCTGACTTTC. Its translation is CASSLDRGSGANVLTF.

CDR3 DNA sequence: TGTGCCAGCAGTGAACCGGGGGGAGGGTCTTATGAAAAACTGTTTTTT. This sequence encodes CASSEPGGGSYEKLFF. The rearrangement uses TRBV6-1 and TRBJ1-4; a possible D gene is TRBD1 (5 bases). CDR3 length: 16 amino acids. CDR1 is MNHNS and CDR2 is SASEGT in the germline V gene. Trimming cost V 2 bases and J 6 bases, with 16 bases left between them.

This clone was counted a few times. The chain is built from TRBV11-3 and TRBJ1-1; D gene unclear. The CDR3 loop spans 13 amino acids. V gave up 5 bases and J gave up 7 bases, with 14 bases separating them. Per germline, CDR1 SGHNT and CDR2 YENEEA. The CDR3, as DNA: TGTGCCAGCAGCACCAAGAGGGCCGATGAAGCTTTCTTT. It encodes CASSTKRADEAFF.

In this sample, this clone turned up once. The V and J genes are TRBV2 and TRBJ2-1; D is uncertain. Trimming removed 4 bases from V and 7 bases from J, with 14 bases in between. The V gene's germline CDR1 is SNHLY and CDR2 FYNNEI. CDR3 size: 14 residues. This CDR3 reads CASSVNRLPNEQFF. The CDR3 region has the DNA TGTGCCAGCAGTGTTAATAGACTCCCTAATGAGCAGTTCTTC.

This CDR3 reads CASSQGGQGLDNEQFF. Here the CDR3 DNA reads TGCGCCAGCAGCCAAGGAGGACAGGGGCTCGACAATGAGCAGTTCTTC. The chain recombines TRBV4-3 with TRBJ2-1; 9 bases match TRBD1. Germline V gene data show CDR1 as LGHNA and CDR2 as YSLEER. Trimming cost V 1 base and J 5 bases; bases outside gene matches: 6. This CDR3 comprises 16 residues.

This sequence joins TRBV28 and TRBJ2-1, with a tentative D call TRBD1 (6 bases). This CDR3 region has 15 residues. V was cut by 8 bases and J by 5 bases, with 19 bases left in between. The V gene's germline CDR1 is MDHEN and CDR2 SYDVKM. Written as DNA, the CDR3 is TGTGCCAGCTTCCAGCTCGGACAGACAAACAATGAGCAGTTCTTC. As protein: CASFQLGQTNNEQFF.

J is TRBJ2-4 and V is TRBV29-1; weak D call: TRBD1 (5 bases). Trimming stripped 4 bases from V and 0 bases from J, with 13 bases between. This CDR3 contains 15 residues. In germline, CDR1 is SQVTM, CDR2 ANQGSEA. The CDR3 here is CSVGVDNIAKNIQYF. CDR3 bases: TGCAGCGTTGGGGTGGACAACATAGCCAAAAACATTCAGTACTTC.

DNA for the CDR3: TGTGCCAGCAGCTTACAGGGGCGCTCTGGCTACACCTTC. Protein sequence: CASSLQGRSGYTF. The chain couples TRBV11-2 to TRBJ1-2; TRBD1 might be the D (6 bases). CDR3 length: 13 amino acids. Germline CDR1 and CDR2: SGHAT and FQNNGV. V gave up 2 bases and J gave up 7 bases, with 11 bases separating them.

On this clone itself: Compared with germline, one end of the junction differs, possibly owing to a read error. The chain links TRBV7-9 to TRBJ1-5; no definite D call. The CDR3 runs to 16 residues. Per the germline V gene, CDR1 is SEHNR and CDR2 is FQNEAQ (reference sequence). The CDR3, as DNA: TGTTCCAGCAGCCAAATCGGGTTTGGTAGCAATCAGCCCCAGCATTTT. Translation gives CSSSQIGFGSNQPQHF.

V usage is TRBV6-1 and J usage is TRBJ2-7; 8 nucleotides align to TRBD1. Germline V gene lookup returns CDR1 MNHNS and CDR2 SASEGT. The trim removed 4 bases at V and 2 bases at J, leaving 7 bases unmatched. The length of the CDR3 is 15 residues. The CDR3 sequence is CASSVLGTGPYEQYF. The CDR3 coding sequence is TGTGCCAGCAGTGTCCTCGGGACAGGACCCTACGAGCAGTACTTC.

The chain couples TRBV6-1 to TRBJ2-5; 7 bases fit TRBD1. The end of the DNA is better explained by TRBJ2-7, so the J call may be wrong. The germline V gene encodes CDR1 MNHNS and CDR2 SASEGT. The CDR3 runs to 15 residues. Here the CDR3 DNA reads TGTGCCAGCAGTAGAGAAACAGGGGACTCCTACGAGCAGTACTTC. Its protein is CASSRETGDSYEQYF.

This clone was found a few times. This chain links TRBV28 with TRBJ2-7; D is unresolved. Germline assignment: CDR1 MDHEN and CDR2 SYDVKM. The length of the CDR3 is 12 residues. Trimming stripped 7 bases from V and 2 bases from J, with 9 bases between. The CDR3 spells CASTYPPYEQYF. The CDR3 DNA reads TGTGCCAGCACCTACCCCCCCTACGAGCAGTACTTC.

The chain carries TRBV6-1 and TRBJ2-2; TRBD1 agrees at 10 bases. The J segment lost 7 bases and the V segment lost 1 base, leaving 3 bases of the junction unmatched. Germline V gives CDR1 MNHNS, CDR2 SASEGT. CDR3 size: 15 residues. CDR3 loop: CASSEETGGHGELFF. CDR3 bases: TGTGCCAGCAGTGAAGAGACAGGGGGCCACGGGGAGCTGTTTTTT.

The V and J genes are TRBV4-3 and TRBJ1-6, with no clear D. The CDR3 is 15 amino acids. The germline V gene has CDR1 LGHNA and CDR2 YSLEER. Trimming took off 0 bases at V and 9 bases at J, with 12 bases between the two ends. In DNA, the CDR3 is TGCGCCAGCAGCCAAGAAGCCGTGAGTGGTTCACCCCTCCACTTT. The encoded protein is CASSQEAVSGSPLHF.